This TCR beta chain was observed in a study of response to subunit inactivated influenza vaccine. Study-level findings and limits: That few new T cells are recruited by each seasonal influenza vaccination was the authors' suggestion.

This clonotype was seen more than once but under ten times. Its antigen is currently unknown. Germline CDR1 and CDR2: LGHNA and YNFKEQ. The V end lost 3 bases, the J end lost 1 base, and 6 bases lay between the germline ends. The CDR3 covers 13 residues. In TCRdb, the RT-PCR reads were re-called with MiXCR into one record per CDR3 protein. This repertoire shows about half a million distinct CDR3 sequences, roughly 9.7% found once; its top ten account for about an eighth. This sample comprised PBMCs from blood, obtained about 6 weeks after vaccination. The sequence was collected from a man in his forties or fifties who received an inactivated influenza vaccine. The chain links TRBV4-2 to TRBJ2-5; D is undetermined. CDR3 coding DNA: TGTGCCAGCAGCCAGACCACCCAAGAGACCCAGTACTTC. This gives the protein CASSQTTQETQYF.